This section outlines one T cell receptor beta chain sequence together with its context. Its target is not known. The data belong to a study of CD8 T cells in Susac syndrome. It was treatment-naive patients with stable or active relapsing-remitting disease who made up the multiple sclerosis controls. The CDR3 runs 16 residues. The ends were cut back, 0 bases at V and 0 bases at J, with 11 bases in the middle. Germline V lookup: CDR1 MNHEY, CDR2 SVGAGI. Findings of the study overall: In its TCR sequencing and HLA analysis, the study acknowledged that the number of individuals was relatively small.

Random hexamers primed reverse transcription of about 0.5 to 1 ug RNA. By means of immunoSEQ multiplex PCR, TCR beta CDR3 spanning 54 Vbeta and 13 Jbeta underwent amplification. TCRdb reanalysed the immunoSEQ multiplex PCR reads using MiXCR and keeps one entry per CDR3 protein. The table has some 150,000 distinct CDR3 sequences, about 95% seen once; the top ten hold about 0.15%. The rearrangement uses TRBV6-5 and TRBJ2-5, with D possibly called TRBD1 or TRBD2 (5 bases each). The source material was CD8+ T cells from PBMCs. This receptor was taken from a human donor with multiple sclerosis. CDR3 protein: CASSYSAGTYQETQYF. DNA for the CDR3: TGTGCCAGCAGTTACTCAGCAGGGACGTACCAAGAGACCCAGTACTTC.